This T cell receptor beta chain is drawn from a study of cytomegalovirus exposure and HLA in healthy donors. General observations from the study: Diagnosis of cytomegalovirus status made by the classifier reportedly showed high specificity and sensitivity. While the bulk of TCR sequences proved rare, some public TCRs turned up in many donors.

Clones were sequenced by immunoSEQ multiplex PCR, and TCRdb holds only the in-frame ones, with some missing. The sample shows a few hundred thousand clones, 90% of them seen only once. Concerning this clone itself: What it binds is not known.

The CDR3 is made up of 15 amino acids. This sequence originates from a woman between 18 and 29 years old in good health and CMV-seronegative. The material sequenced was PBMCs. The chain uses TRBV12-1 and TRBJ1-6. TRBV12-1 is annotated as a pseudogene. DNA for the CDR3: TGTGCCAGCAGCATCTGGGGGGAGGAGAATTCACCCCTCCACTTT. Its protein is CASSIWGEENSPLHF.